Each of the 18 T cell receptor beta chains below was sequenced from the same sample in a study of PD-L1 blockade in urothelial cancer. Sequencing was performed with immunoSEQ multiplex PCR; in TCRdb, only in-frame clones are kept and a portion is missing. This table holds tens of thousands of clones, 90% found once. The sample consisted of PBMCs, taken around atezolizumab (anti-PD-L1) treatment. Receptors were obtained from a man aged 70 or older with urothelial cancer.

This chain links TRBV2 with TRBJ2-1; 14 nucleotides agree with TRBD2. This CDR3 is built from 19 residues. V shed 5 bases and J 6 bases; nucleotides not matched to a gene: 15. Germline CDR1 reads SNHLY; CDR2 reads FYNNEI. The CDR3 loop is CASSQGLAGVWAQGNEQFF. The CDR3 DNA follows: TGTGCCAGCAGTCAGGGACTAGCGGGAGTTTGGGCCCAGGGCAATGAGCAGTTCTTC.

This chain connects TRBV9 to TRBJ2-3; 7 bases line up with TRBD2. CDR1 and CDR2 (germline): SGDLS, YYNGEE. The V and J ends lost 4 bases and 5 bases, in that order; junction bases with no gene match: 7. The CDR3 runs to 14 residues. This CDR3 is CASSSELARDTQYF. The CDR3 DNA sequence: TGTGCCAGCAGCTCGGAACTAGCGAGAGATACGCAGTATTTT.

CDR3 region: CASSRGGVSEAFF. As DNA, the CDR3 is TGTGCCAGCAGCCGGGGGGGCGTTTCTGAAGCTTTCTTT. The chain has TRBV27 and TRBJ1-1, with D maybe TRBD1 (6 bases). Trimming stripped 6 bases from V and 6 bases from J, with 14 bases between. The CDR3 consists of 13 residues. The germline V gene encodes CDR1 MNHEY and CDR2 SMNVEV (reference sequence).

The chain links TRBV7-9 to TRBJ2-1, with 10 bases that match TRBD1. There are 15 residues in the CDR3. Per the germline V gene, CDR1 is SEHNR and CDR2 is FQNEAQ (reference sequence). V shed 5 bases, J shed 6 bases, and the junction held 7 bases outside the gene matches. The CDR3 nucleotides are TGTGCCAGCAGCAGTAGACAGGGGGCTTTCAATGAGCAGTTCTTC. Translation gives CASSSRQGAFNEQFF.

The chain employs TRBV28 and TRBJ2-3, with no clear D. Per the germline V gene, CDR1 is MDHEN and CDR2 is SYDVKM. V was pared by 1 base and J by 0 bases, with 14 bases between. The CDR3 contains 17 residues. CDR3 loop: CASSLFVAASSTDTQYF. Here the CDR3 DNA reads TGTGCCAGCAGTTTATTCGTAGCAGCCTCTAGCACAGATACGCAGTATTTT.

A single count supports this clone. The chain joins TRBV10-3 to TRBJ2-2; 9 bases match TRBD2. CDR3 length: 14 amino acids. J lost 3 bases, V lost 10 bases, and 6 bases had no gene match. Per germline, CDR1 ENHRY and CDR2 SYGVKD. CDR3 sequence reads: CATALAGYTGELFF. CDR3 nucleotides: TGTGCCACGGCTCTAGCGGGATACACCGGGGAGCTGTTTTTT.

This clone was counted between two and nine times. In DNA form, the CDR3 reads TGTGCCAGCAGTTTCGGCCTAGCGGGAGACTTTGAGCAGTTCTTC. The encoded protein is CASSFGLAGDFEQFF. V usage is TRBV27 and J usage is TRBJ2-1, with 10 bases matching TRBD2. In germline, CDR1 is MNHEY, CDR2 SMNVEV (reference sequence). After removal of 3 bases from V and 9 bases from J, the junction contained 8 bases not matched to a gene. This CDR3 contains 15 residues.

This CDR3 is CASSGGQYVGTQYF. In DNA form, the CDR3 reads TGTGCCAGCAGCGGAGGACAGTATGTCGGTACGCAGTATTTT. This rearrangement joins TRBV9 to TRBJ2-3; D perhaps matches TRBD1 (6 bases). The germline V and J ends were trimmed by 3 bases and 8 bases, with 16 bases remaining between them. The CDR3 runs 14 residues. Germline V gene sequence: CDR1 SGDLS, CDR2 YYNGEE.

The chain couples TRBV5-1 to TRBJ2-7; D is possibly TRBD2 (6 bases). CDR1 and CDR2 (germline): SGHRS, YFSETQ. Trimming stripped 0 bases from V and 0 bases from J, with 19 bases between. The CDR3 has 18 amino acids. The CDR3 region has the DNA TGCGCCAGCAGCTTGGTCCTAGCGCAACTCGGGCCCTCCTACGAGCAGTACTTC. Residues: CASSLVLAQLGPSYEQYF.

V gene TRBV7-9 combines with J gene TRBJ2-2, with D unresolved. The germline V gene has CDR1 SEHNR and CDR2 FQNEAQ (reference sequence). This CDR3 is 10 amino acids long. Trimming cost V 10 bases and J 6 bases, with 6 bases left between them. The CDR3 coding sequence is TGTGCCACCCTAGCCGGGGAGCTGTTTTTT. Its protein product is CATLAGELFF.

The chain employs TRBV14 and TRBJ1-2; D not resolved. CDR1 and CDR2 from the germline V gene are SGHDN and FVKESK. The V end lost 0 bases, the J end lost 4 bases, and 6 bases lay between the germline ends. CDR3 length: 13 amino acids. CDR3 region: CASSQDLSYGYTF. The CDR3 nucleotides are TGTGCCAGCAGCCAAGACCTCTCCTATGGCTACACCTTC.

CDR3 residues: CASSPRIREGRNTEAFF. Here the CDR3 DNA reads TGTGCCAGCAGCCCAAGAATAAGGGAGGGAAGAAACACTGAAGCTTTCTTT. The chain recombines TRBV11-2 with TRBJ1-1; no reliable D call. The CDR3 is 17 residues long. V lost 5 bases and J 2 bases, leaving 21 bases between the germline ends. CDR1 SGHAT and CDR2 FQNNGV come from the germline V gene.

The CDR3: CASKKRGQLQGYTF. Here the CDR3 DNA reads TGTGCCAGCAAAAAACGTGGGCAGCTGCAGGGCTACACCTTC. The chain is built from TRBV6-5 and TRBJ1-2; D call uncertain. V dropped 7 bases and J dropped 8 bases, with 20 bases sitting between them. Germline V CDR1 and CDR2: MNHEY, SVGAGI. The CDR3 sequence is 14 residues long.

The V and J genes are TRBV29-1 and TRBJ2-7; a possible D gene is TRBD2 (5 bases). This CDR3 is 12 amino acids long. V was pared by 3 bases and J by 6 bases, with 12 bases between. Germline CDR1 is SQVTM and CDR2 is ANQGSEA. This CDR3 reads CSVDGVFGEQYF. The CDR3, as DNA: TGCAGCGTTGACGGGGTCTTTGGCGAGCAGTACTTC.

J is TRBJ1-1 and V is TRBV11-3; D ambiguous. V shed 1 base and J shed 8 bases, with 11 bases lying between them. Per the germline V gene, CDR1 is SGHNT and CDR2 is YENEEA. The CDR3 consists of 13 residues. The CDR3 bases are TGTGCCAGCAGCTTAGCGGCGGGTTTCGAAGCTTTCTTT. Translated, it gives CASSLAAGFEAFF. Full variable domain (rest looked up from reference TRBV11-3 and TRBJ1-1): EAGVVQSPRYKIIEKKQPVAFWCNPISGHNTLYWYLQNLGQGPELLIRYENEEAVDDSQLPKDRFSAERLKGVDSTLKIQPAELGDSAVYLCASSLAAGFEAFFGQGTRLTVV.

V is TRBV5-6 and J is TRBJ1-4; the D gene is possibly TRBD1 (5 bases). The CDR3 is 15 amino acids. Trimming pared 4 bases from V and 1 base from J, leaving 11 bases between. Germline assignment: CDR1 SGHDT and CDR2 YYEEEE. CDR3 sequence (DNA): TGTGCCAGCAGCCAGTGGGGGGTAACTAATGAAAAACTGTTTTTT. Its translation: CASSQWGVTNEKLFF.

This clone was seen a handful of times. At one of its ends the junction is not consistent with the germline gene, which may arise from a read error. The genes are TRBV19 and TRBJ2-7; D might be TRBD1 (7 bases). The CDR3 totals 13 residues. Per the germline V gene, CDR1 is LNHDA and CDR2 is SQIVND (reference sequence). CDR3 in DNA: TGTGCCAGTACCACGACAGGGACTCGGAGATGGGACTTC. This encodes CASTTTGTRRWDF.

This clone was seen a single time. This chain connects TRBV6-1 to TRBJ2-1; D is uncertain. CDR3 length equals 13 residues. Looked up from germline, CDR1 is MNHNS and CDR2 is SASEGT. V lost 3 bases, J lost 2 bases, and 5 bases lay in between. The CDR3 reads CASSEGPYNEQFF. In DNA form, the CDR3 reads TGTGCCAGCAGTGAGGGCCCCTACAATGAGCAGTTCTTC.